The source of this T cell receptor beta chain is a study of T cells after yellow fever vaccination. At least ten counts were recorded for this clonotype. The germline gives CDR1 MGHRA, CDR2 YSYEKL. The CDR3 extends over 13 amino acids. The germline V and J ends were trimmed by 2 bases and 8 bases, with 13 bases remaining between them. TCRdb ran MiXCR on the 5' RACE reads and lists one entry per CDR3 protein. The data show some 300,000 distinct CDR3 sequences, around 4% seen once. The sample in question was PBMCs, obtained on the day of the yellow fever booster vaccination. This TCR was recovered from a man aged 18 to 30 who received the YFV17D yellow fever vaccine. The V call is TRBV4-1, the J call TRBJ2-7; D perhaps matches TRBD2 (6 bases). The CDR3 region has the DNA TGCGCCAGCAGCCAACGGGCGGGGCGCCAGCAGTACTTC. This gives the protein CASSQRAGRQQYF.